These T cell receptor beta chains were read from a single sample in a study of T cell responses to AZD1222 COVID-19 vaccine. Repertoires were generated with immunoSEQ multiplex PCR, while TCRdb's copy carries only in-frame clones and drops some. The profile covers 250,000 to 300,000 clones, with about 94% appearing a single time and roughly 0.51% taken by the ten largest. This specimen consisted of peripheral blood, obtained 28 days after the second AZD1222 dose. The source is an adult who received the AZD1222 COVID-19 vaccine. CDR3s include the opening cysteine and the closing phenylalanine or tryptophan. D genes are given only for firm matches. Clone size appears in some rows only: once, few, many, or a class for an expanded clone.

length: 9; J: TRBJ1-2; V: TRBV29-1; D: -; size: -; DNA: TGCAGCGTTGTTCCTGGCTACACCTTC; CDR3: CSVVPGYTF
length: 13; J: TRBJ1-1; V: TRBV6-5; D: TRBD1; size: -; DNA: TGTGCCAGCAGAGGGACAGGGAACACTGAAGCTTTCTTT; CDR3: CASRGTGNTEAFF
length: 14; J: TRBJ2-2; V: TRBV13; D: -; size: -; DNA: TGTGCCAGCAGCTCCACCTCTAACACCGGGGAGCTGTTTTTT; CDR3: CASSSTSNTGELFF
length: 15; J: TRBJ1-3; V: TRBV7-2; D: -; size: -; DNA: TGTGCCAGCAGCTCCTCGGCGGGCTCTGGAAACACCATATATTTT; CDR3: CASSSSAGSGNTIYF
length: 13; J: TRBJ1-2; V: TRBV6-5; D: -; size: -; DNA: TGTGCCAGCAGTCAGGGACTGTCCCGTGGCTACACCTTC; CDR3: CASSQGLSRGYTF
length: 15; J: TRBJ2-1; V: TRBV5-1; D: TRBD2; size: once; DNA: TGCGCCAGCAGCTTGCAGCCAAGCGGGGGGAATGAGCAGTTCTTC; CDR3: CASSLQPSGGNEQFF
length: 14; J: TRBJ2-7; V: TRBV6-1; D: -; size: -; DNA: TGTGCCAGCAGTGAATTAGGGATCCTCTACGAGCAGTACTTC; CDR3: CASSELGILYEQYF
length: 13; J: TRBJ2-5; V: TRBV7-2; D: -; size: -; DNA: TGTGCCAGCAGCTTAGACGGTCCGGGAACCCAGTACTTC; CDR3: CASSLDGPGTQYF
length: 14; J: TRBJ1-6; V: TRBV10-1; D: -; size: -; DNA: TGCGCCAGCAGCAAGAGGTCCTTTAATTCACCCCTCCACTTT; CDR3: CASSKRSFNSPLHF
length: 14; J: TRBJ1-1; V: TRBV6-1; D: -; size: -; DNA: TGTGCCAGCAGTGAAAGTATCGCAAACACTGAAGCTTTCTTT; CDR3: CASSESIANTEAFF
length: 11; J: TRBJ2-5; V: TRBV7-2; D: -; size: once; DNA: TGTGCCAGCAGCTCCTGGGAGACCCAGTACTTC; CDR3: CASSSWETQYF
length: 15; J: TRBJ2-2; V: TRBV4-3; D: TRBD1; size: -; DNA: TGCGCCAGCAGCCAAGGGCTAGACAGGGCCGGGGAGCTGTTTTTT; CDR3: CASSQGLDRAGELFF
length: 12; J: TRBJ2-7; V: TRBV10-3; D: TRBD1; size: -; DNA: TGTGCCATCAGGACAGGGTCGGCCGAGCAGTACTTC; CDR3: CAIRTGSAEQYF
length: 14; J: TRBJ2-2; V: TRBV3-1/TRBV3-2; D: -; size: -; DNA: TGTGCCAGCAGCCCTTGGCAGGGCGGCGGGGAGCTGTTTTTT; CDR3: CASSPWQGGGELFF
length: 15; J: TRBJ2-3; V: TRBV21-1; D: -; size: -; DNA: TGTGCCAGCCCTAGGGAGCACTCTAGCACAGATACGCAGTATTTT; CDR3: CASPREHSSTDTQYF
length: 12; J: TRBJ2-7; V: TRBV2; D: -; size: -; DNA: TGTGCCAGCAGGGTAAACTCCTACGAGCAGTACTTC; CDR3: CASRVNSYEQYF
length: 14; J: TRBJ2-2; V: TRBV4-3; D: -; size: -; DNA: TGCGCCAGCAGCCCACGGGGCCAACGCGGGGAGCTGTTTTTT; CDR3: CASSPRGQRGELFF
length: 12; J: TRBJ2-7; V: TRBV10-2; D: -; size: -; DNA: TGCGCCAGCAGAGACCCTTCCTACGAGCAGTACTTC; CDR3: CASRDPSYEQYF
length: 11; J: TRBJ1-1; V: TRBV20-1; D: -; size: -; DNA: TGCAGTGCCTCGGACTTTCCTGAAGCTTTCTTT; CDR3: CSASDFPEAFF
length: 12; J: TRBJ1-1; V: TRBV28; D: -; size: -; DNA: TGTGCCAGCACGATATTCGGCACTGAAGCTTTCTTT; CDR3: CASTIFGTEAFF
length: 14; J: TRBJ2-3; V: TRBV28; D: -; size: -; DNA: TGTGCCAGCAGCCCTGCGACAAGGCCAGATACGCAGTATTTT; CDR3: CASSPATRPDTQYF
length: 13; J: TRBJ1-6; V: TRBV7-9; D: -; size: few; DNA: TGTGCCAGCACGCCAGAAGGGGTATCACCCCTCCACTTT; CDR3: CASTPEGVSPLHF
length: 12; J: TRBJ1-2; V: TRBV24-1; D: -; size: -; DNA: TGTGCCACCAGTGTGGCTAACTATGGCTACACCTTC; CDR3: CATSVANYGYTF
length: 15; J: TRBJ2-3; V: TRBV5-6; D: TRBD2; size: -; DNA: TGTGCCAGCAGCTTCTCCGGGACTAGGAAAAATACGCAGTATTTT; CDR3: CASSFSGTRKNTQYF
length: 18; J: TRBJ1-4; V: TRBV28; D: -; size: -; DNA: TGTGCCAGCAGTTTATTGGGGGGGCAGGGAGGAACTAATGAAAAACTGTTTTTT; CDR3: CASSLLGGQGGTNEKLFF
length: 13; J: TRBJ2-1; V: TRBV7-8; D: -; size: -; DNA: TGTGCCAGCAGCCCCGGAAACGTGCCTGAGCAGTTCTTC; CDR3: CASSPGNVPEQFF